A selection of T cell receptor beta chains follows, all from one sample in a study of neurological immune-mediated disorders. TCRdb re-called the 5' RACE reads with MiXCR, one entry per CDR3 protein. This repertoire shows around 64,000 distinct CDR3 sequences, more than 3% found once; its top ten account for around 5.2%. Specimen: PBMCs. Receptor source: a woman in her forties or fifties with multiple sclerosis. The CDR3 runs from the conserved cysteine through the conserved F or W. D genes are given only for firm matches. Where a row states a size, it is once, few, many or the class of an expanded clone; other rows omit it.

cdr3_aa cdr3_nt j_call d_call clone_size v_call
CASSWTGEISYNEQFF TGTGCCAGCAGTTGGACAGGGGAGATTTCCTACAATGAGCAGTTCTTC TRBJ2-1 TRBD1 many TRBV12-3/TRBV12-4
CASSPMGLTYTEAFF TGTGCCAGCAGCCCCATGGGACTGACCTACACTGAAGCTTTCTTT TRBJ1-1 . many TRBV7-2
CASSFGTYGYTF TGTGCCAGCAGTTTCGGGACTTACGGCTACACCTTC TRBJ1-2 . many TRBV6-5
CASSSLGHVGTGELFF TGTGCCAGCAGTAGTTTAGGACATGTGGGCACCGGGGAGCTGTTTTTT TRBJ2-2 . . TRBV12-3/TRBV12-4
CSASILWDEQFF TGCAGTGCCTCTATTCTCTGGGATGAGCAGTTCTTC TRBJ2-1 . many TRBV20-1
CASSLGPLRDGTGELFF TGTGCCAGCAGCTTGGGTCCCTTGCGGGATGGGACCGGGGAGCTGTTTTTT TRBJ2-2 . many TRBV5-5
CSARDQGHWATDTQYF TGCAGTGCTAGAGATCAAGGTCATTGGGCTACAGATACGCAGTATTTT TRBJ2-3 . many TRBV20-1
CSATQQETQYF TGCAGTGCTACCCAGCAAGAGACCCAGTACTTC TRBJ2-5 . many TRBV20-1
CASSLAGGYGRETQYF TGTGCCAGCAGCTTAGCAGGAGGTTACGGGAGAGAGACCCAGTACTTC TRBJ2-5 . . TRBV7-9
CASSVGDSGDLYEQYF TGTGCCAGCAGCGTAGGCGATAGCGGGGACCTTTACGAGCAGTACTTC TRBJ2-7 TRBD2 many TRBV9
CASSGSGAYNEQFF TGCGCCAGCAGCGGGAGCGGGGCCTACAATGAGCAGTTCTTC TRBJ2-1 TRBD2 many TRBV5-1
CSARVGRDIYGYTF TGCAGTGCTAGAGTCGGCAGGGATATTTATGGCTACACCTTC TRBJ1-2 . many TRBV20-1
CASSLGTSGRAENNEQFF TGTGCCAGCAGCTTGGGGACTAGCGGGAGGGCCGAGAACAATGAGCAGTTCTTC TRBJ2-1 TRBD2 many TRBV7-6
CSARSPGQGAKGYTF TGCAGTGCTAGGTCCCCGGGACAGGGGGCGAAGGGCTACACCTTC TRBJ1-2 TRBD1 many TRBV20-1
CASSVTGDGPQHF TGCGCCAGCAGCGTGACAGGGGATGGGCCCCAGCATTTT TRBJ1-5 TRBD1 many TRBV5-1
CASSQDSLNYGYTF TGCGCCAGCAGCCAGGACAGTCTTAACTATGGCTACACCTTC TRBJ1-2 . many TRBV5-1
CASWDDSGANVLTF TGCGCCAGCTGGGATGACTCTGGGGCCAACGTCCTGACTTTC TRBJ2-6 . many TRBV5-1
CASSLDRDATQYF TGTGCCAGCAGCTTAGACAGGGACGCGACCCAGTACTTC TRBJ2-5 . many TRBV11-1
CASSVMGGARNKTQNF TGTGCCAGCAGCGTGATGGGAGGGGCTCGCAATAAGACCCAGAATTTT TRBJ1-5 . . TRBV12-3/TRBV12-4
CASSVGMTKETQYF TGTGCCAGCAGCGTAGGGATGACAAAAGAGACCCAGTACTTC TRBJ2-5 . many TRBV9
CASSLSDWRGSIQYF TGCGCCAGCAGCTTGTCGGACTGGAGGGGGTCCATTCAGTACTTC TRBJ2-4 . many TRBV5-1
CAISPQNTEAFF TGTGCCATCAGCCCCCAGAACACTGAAGCTTTCTTT TRBJ1-1 . many TRBV10-3
CSARTGGETQYF TGCAGTGCAAGGACAGGGGGAGAGACCCAGTACTTC TRBJ2-5 TRBD1 many TRBV20-1
CASSQDGLVGEQFF TGCGCCAGCAGCCAAGACGGTCTAGTGGGTGAGCAGTTCTTC TRBJ2-1 . many TRBV4-3
CASTLTFLTGKLFF TGCGCCAGCACCCTCACCTTCCTGACGGGAAAACTGTTTTTT TRBJ1-4 . many TRBV5-1
CSARVGSGGSEKLFF TGCAGTGCTAGAGTGGGGTCGGGGGGCTCTGAAAAACTGTTTTTT TRBJ1-4 . many TRBV20-1
CAISDELGGNQPQHF TGTGCCATCAGTGATGAGTTAGGGGGCAATCAGCCCCAGCATTTT TRBJ1-5 . many TRBV10-3
CASLRFSLEPQHF TGTGCCTCCCTCCGATTTTCGTTGGAGCCCCAGCATTTT TRBJ1-5 . many TRBV28
CASRRGSTQYF TGTGCCAGCAGAAGGGGATCTACGCAGTATTTT TRBJ2-3 . many TRBV7-2
CASSHPSARETQYF TGTGCCAGCTCACACCCGTCGGCCAGGGAGACCCAGTACTTC TRBJ2-5 . . TRBV18
CATSDERGEQYF TGTGCCACCAGTGACGAGAGGGGCGAGCAGTACTTC TRBJ2-7 . many TRBV24-1
CASSPQEDTQYF TGTGCCAGCAGCCCACAGGAAGATACGCAGTATTTT TRBJ2-3 . many TRBV7-9
CSARGASLGVNEQFF TGCAGTGCTAGAGGGGCTAGCCTTGGGGTCAATGAGCAGTTCTTC TRBJ2-1 . many TRBV20-1
CASSFQGQGEETQYF TGTGCCAGCAGCTTTCAGGGACAGGGGGAAGAGACCCAGTACTTC TRBJ2-5 TRBD1 many TRBV7-2
CSARVGRVGTEAFF TGCAGTGCTAGAGTGGGGAGGGTAGGCACTGAAGCTTTCTTT TRBJ1-1 . many TRBV20-1
CASSPGLADYNEQFF TGTGCCAGCAGCCCGGGACTAGCGGATTACAATGAGCAGTTCTTC TRBJ2-1 TRBD2 many TRBV7-6
CASSEWGGPTNEKLFF TGTGCCAGCAGTGAATGGGGAGGTCCTACTAATGAAAAACTGTTTTTT TRBJ1-4 . many TRBV25-1
CASYRGYTGELFF TGTGCCAGCTACAGGGGGTACACCGGGGAGCTGTTTTTT TRBJ2-2 TRBD1 many TRBV12-3/TRBV12-4
CASSGSVTFLETQYF TGTGCCAGCAGCGGGTCCGTGACGTTTCTAGAGACCCAGTACTTC TRBJ2-5 . many TRBV7-2
CSAPQTSGNPTGELFF TGCAGTGCCCCACAGACTAGCGGGAACCCCACCGGGGAGCTGTTTTTT TRBJ2-2 TRBD2 many TRBV20-1
CASSQAQTGYETQYF TGCGCCAGCAGCCAAGCCCAGACAGGGTACGAGACCCAGTACTTC TRBJ2-5 TRBD1 many TRBV4-3
CASKLAGLAGVDEQFF TGCGCCAGCAAACTAGCTGGACTAGCGGGAGTGGATGAGCAGTTCTTC TRBJ2-1 TRBD2 many TRBV5-1
CASSQDGAGLNTEAFF TGTGCCAGCAGCCAAGATGGTGCAGGGTTGAACACTGAAGCTTTCTTT TRBJ1-1 . . TRBV4-2
CSARLLVGPQHF TGCAGTGCTAGACTACTAGTGGGGCCCCAGCATTTT TRBJ1-5 . many TRBV20-1
CSAQDRLAKNIQYF TGCAGTGCCCAAGACCGACTAGCCAAAAACATTCAGTACTTC TRBJ2-4 . . TRBV20-1
CASSLRDRVRDTQYF TGTGCCAGCAGCCTCCGGGACAGGGTTAGAGATACGCAGTATTTT TRBJ2-3 TRBD1 many TRBV7-2
CSALNAGRGTNYGYTF TGCAGTGCTTTAAACGCGGGCAGGGGTACTAACTATGGCTACACCTTC TRBJ1-2 . many TRBV20-1
CASSLGDRPEQYF TGCGCCAGCAGCTTGGGGGACAGGCCCGAGCAGTACTTC TRBJ2-7 TRBD1 few TRBV5-1
CASTLGRGVYSPLHF TGTGCCAGCACCCTCGGTCGGGGGGTGTATTCACCCCTCCACTTT TRBJ1-6 . many TRBV27
CASSQVVGTDTQYF TGCGCCAGCAGCCAAGTGGTAGGGACAGATACGCAGTATTTT TRBJ2-3 . many TRBV4-1
CASSYSTRTPNTEAFF TGTGCCAGCAGTTACTCTACAAGGACACCGAACACTGAAGCTTTCTTT TRBJ1-1 . many TRBV6-5
CASSPLFKLADYNEQFF TGCGCCAGCAGCCCTCTTTTCAAACTAGCTGACTACAATGAGCAGTTCTTC TRBJ2-1 . many TRBV4-3
CASSRLRGRDTEAFF TGTGCCAGTAGTCGGCTCAGGGGCAGAGACACTGAAGCTTTCTTT TRBJ1-1 . many TRBV19
CASSLAPPGMGTGELFF TGTGCCAGCAGCTTAGCGCCCCCCGGGATGGGCACCGGGGAGCTGTTTTTT TRBJ2-2 . many TRBV7-2
CASSPLGRETQYF TGTGCCAGCAGCCCTCTGGGACGGGAGACCCAGTACTTC TRBJ2-5 . many TRBV7-6
CASSPAGVLHF TGTGCCAGCAGCCCAGCGGGAGTCCTTCACTTC TRBJ1-2 . many TRBV7-2
CSAYNPTSGNYNEQFF TGCAGTGCTTATAACCCCACTAGCGGGAATTACAATGAGCAGTTCTTC TRBJ2-1 TRBD2 many TRBV20-1
CSAADSGYTF TGCAGTGCTGCCGACAGTGGCTACACCTTC TRBJ1-2 . many TRBV20-1
CASRLGTSSEQYF TGTGCCAGCAGACTCGGGACTAGCTCCGAGCAGTACTTC TRBJ2-7 TRBD2 many TRBV12-3/TRBV12-4
CASRPTGTGGSIDQPQHF TGTGCCAGCAGACCGACCGGGACAGGGGGCTCGATCGATCAGCCCCAGCATTTT TRBJ1-5 TRBD1 many TRBV27